The T cell receptor beta chain under discussion was sequenced for a study of blood T cell repertoires in COVID-19. Study context: Samples representing acute and convalescent COVID-19 were sourced from the United States, Italy and Spain. T cells, B-cell-depleted T cells, or PBMCs supplied cDNA or gDNA.

Participant-reported clinical history was the basis for cohort assignment. Authors' methods: Estimation of nucleated cell counts was performed using reference gene primer amplification. Assay used: immunoSEQ multiplex PCR; TCRdb lists only in-frame clones, some missing. For V, J and clone size, that table is used; D and trimming come from the DNA. The data contain some 310,000 clones, approximately 89% of them singletons. The CDR3 contains 13 residues. Per the germline V gene, CDR1 is MDHEN and CDR2 is SYDVKM. Trimming took 5 bases from V and 7 from J; bases not matched to a gene: 6. This receptor was obtained from a woman in her 30s who had recovered from COVID-19. V is TRBV28 and J is TRBJ1-2; TRBD1 matches at 8 bases. Input material: PBMCs or T cells enriched from blood (not recorded which). The CDR3 nucleotides are TGTGCCAGCAGTATCCAGGGGGCCGGTGGCTACACCTTC. Amino acid sequence: CASSIQGAGGYTF.